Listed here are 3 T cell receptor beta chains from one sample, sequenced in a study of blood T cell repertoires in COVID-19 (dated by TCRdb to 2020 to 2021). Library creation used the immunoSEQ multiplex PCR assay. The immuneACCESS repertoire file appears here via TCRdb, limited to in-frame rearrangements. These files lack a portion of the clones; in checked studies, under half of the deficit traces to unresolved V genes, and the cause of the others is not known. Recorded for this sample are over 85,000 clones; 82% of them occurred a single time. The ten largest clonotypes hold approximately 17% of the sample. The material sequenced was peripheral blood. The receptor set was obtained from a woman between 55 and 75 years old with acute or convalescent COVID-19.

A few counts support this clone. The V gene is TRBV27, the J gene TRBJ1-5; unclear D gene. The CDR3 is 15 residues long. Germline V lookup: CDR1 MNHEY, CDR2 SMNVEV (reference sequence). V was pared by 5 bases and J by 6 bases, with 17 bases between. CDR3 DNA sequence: TGTGCCAGCAGTATGACCTCGGGGAGTCGTCAGCCCCAGCATTTT. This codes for CASSMTSGSRQPQHF.

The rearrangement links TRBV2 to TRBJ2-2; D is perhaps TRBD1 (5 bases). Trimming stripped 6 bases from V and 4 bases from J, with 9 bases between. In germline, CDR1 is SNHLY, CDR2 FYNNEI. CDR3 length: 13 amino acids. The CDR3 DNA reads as TGTGCCAGCAGCGACAGAATCACCGGGGAGCTGTTTTTT. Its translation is CASSDRITGELFF.

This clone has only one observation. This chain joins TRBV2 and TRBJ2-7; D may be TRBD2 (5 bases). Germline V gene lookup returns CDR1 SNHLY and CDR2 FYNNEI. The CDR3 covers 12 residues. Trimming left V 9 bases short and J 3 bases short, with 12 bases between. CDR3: CASKEDGYEQYF. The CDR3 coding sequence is TGTGCCAGTAAGGAGGACGGCTACGAGCAGTACTTC.